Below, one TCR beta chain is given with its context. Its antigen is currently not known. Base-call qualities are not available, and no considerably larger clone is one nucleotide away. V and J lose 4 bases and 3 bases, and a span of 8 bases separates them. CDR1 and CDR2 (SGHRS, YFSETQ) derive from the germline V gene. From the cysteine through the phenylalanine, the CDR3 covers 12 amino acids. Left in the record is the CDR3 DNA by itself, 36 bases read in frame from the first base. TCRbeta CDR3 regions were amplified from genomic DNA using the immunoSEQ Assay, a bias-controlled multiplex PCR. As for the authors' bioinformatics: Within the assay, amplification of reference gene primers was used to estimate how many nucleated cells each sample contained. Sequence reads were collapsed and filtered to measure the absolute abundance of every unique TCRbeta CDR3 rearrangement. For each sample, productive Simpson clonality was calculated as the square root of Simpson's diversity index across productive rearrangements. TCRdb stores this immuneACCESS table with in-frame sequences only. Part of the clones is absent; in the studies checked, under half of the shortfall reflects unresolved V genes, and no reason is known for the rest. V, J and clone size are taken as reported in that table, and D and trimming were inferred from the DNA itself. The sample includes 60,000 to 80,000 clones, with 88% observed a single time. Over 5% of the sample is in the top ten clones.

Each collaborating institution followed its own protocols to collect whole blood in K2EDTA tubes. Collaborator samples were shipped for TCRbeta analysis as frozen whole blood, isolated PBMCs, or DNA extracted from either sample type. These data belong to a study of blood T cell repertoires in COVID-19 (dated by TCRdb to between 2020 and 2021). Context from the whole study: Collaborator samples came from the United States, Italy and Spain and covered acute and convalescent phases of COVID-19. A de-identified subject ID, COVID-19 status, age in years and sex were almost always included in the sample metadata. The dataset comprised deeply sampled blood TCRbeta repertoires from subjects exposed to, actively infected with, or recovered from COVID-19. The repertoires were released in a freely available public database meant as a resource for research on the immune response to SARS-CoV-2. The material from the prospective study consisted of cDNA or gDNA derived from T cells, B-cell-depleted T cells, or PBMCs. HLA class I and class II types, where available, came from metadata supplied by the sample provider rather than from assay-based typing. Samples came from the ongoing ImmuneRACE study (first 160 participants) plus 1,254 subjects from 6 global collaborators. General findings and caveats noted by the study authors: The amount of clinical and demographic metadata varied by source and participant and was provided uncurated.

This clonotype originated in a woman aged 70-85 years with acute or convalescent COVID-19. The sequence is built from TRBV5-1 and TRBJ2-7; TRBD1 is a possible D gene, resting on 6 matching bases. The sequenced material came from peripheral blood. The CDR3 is CASSQGIYEQYF. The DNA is TGCGCCAGCAGCCAGGGGATCTACGAGCAGTACTTC.